The 5 T cell receptor beta chains below were found in one sample sequenced in a study of tumor T cells in aggressive B-cell lymphoma. The table came from immunoSEQ multiplex PCR; TCRdb's copy has only in-frame clones and leaves some out. Of 2,500 to 3,000 clones in the sample, about 88% were seen once. Source material: tumor tissue. The receptors here all came from an adult with diffuse large B cell lymphoma.

This clone was seen once. The V gene is TRBV6-5, the J gene TRBJ2-7; D might be TRBD2 (5 bases). CDR3 size: 12 residues. V was trimmed by 6 bases and J by 7 bases, leaving 13 bases between them. Germline CDR1 reads MNHEY; CDR2 reads SVGAGI. The CDR3: CASSRRGGEQYF. CDR3 DNA: TGTGCCAGCAGCCGCCGCGGCGGGGAGCAGTACTTC.

The rearrangement joins TRBV7-8 to TRBJ2-4; 9 positions match TRBD1. The CDR3 consists of 15 residues. Germline values: CDR1 SGHVS, CDR2 FQNEAQ. The J segment lost 5 bases and the V segment lost 3 bases, leaving 5 bases of the junction unmatched. The CDR3 DNA sequence: TGTGCCAGCAGCTTCCGGGACAGGGTCGAAAACATTCAGTACTTC. Translating it yields CASSFRDRVENIQYF. Combining the CDR3 with reference TRBV7-8 and TRBJ2-4 gives the whole variable domain GAGVSQSPRYKVAKRGQDVALRCDPISGHVSLFWYQQALGQGPEFLTYFQNEAQLDKSGLPSDRFFAERPEGSVSTLKIQRTQQEDSAVYLCASSFRDRVENIQYFGAGTRLSVL.

The chain joins TRBV5-1 to TRBJ2-1; 8 bases fit TRBD2. V lost 3 bases, J lost 5 bases, and 7 bases stayed unmatched. The CDR3 extends over 15 amino acids. CDR1 and CDR2 (germline): SGHRS, YFSETQ. Here the CDR3 DNA reads TGCGCCAGCAGCTCGAGAGCGGGGGCCGACAATGAGCAGTTCTTC. Its protein is CASSSRAGADNEQFF. Drawing the rest from reference TRBV5-1 and TRBJ2-1, the complete variable domain is KAGVTQTPRYLIKTRGQQVTLSCSPISGHRSVSWYQQTPGQGLQFLFEYFSETQRNKGNFPGRFSGRQFSNSRSEMNVSTLELGDSALYLCASSSRAGADNEQFFGPGTRLTVL.

J is TRBJ2-3 and V is TRBV7-2; D not resolved. V was pared by 3 bases and J by 2 bases, with 6 bases between. The CDR3 sequence is 13 residues long. Germline V gives CDR1 SGHTA, CDR2 FQGNSA. DNA of the CDR3: TGTGCCAGCAGCTTGTTTATCACAGATACGCAGTATTTT. This gives the protein CASSLFITDTQYF.

The chain links TRBV5-1 to TRBJ1-1, with a tentative D call TRBD1 (5 bases). V lost 0 bases and J 11 bases, leaving 17 bases between the germline ends. The CDR3 covers 14 residues. Per the germline V gene, CDR1 is SGHRS and CDR2 is YFSETQ. The CDR3 here is CASSLAMGPGFAFF. The CDR3 region has the DNA TGCGCCAGCAGCTTGGCCATGGGGCCAGGGTTCGCTTTCTTT.